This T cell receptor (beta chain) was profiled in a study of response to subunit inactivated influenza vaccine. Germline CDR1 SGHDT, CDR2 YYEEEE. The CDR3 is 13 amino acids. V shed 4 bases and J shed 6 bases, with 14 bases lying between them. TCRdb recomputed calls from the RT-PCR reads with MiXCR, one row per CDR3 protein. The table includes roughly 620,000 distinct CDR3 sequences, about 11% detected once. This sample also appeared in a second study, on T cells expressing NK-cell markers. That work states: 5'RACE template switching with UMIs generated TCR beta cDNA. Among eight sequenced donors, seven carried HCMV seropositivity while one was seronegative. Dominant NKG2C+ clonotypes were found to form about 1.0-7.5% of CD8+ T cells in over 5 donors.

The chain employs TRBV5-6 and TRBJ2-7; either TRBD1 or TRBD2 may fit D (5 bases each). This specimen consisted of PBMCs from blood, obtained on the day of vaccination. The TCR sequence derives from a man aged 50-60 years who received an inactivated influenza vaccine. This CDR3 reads CASSARSGAEQYF. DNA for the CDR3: TGTGCCAGCAGCGCTCGATCCGGGGCCGAGCAGTACTTC.